This T cell receptor (beta chain) is drawn from a study of T cell repertoires in cytomegalovirus infection (dated by TCRdb to the late 2010s). Turning to the overall study: Donor HLA type was relevant to the analysis, as public TCR beta signatures indicated carriage of CMV infection together with the matching HLA type.

The investigation overall reported the following: The ex vivo response was dominated by HLA-C-restricted CMV-specific TCR beta clonotypes, which also provided the single most frequent clonotype in two of eight donors. In both this cohort and an independent cohort of 350 to 400 donors, the cumulative frequency of public TCR beta family members distinguished carriers of CMV infection plus the relevant HLA type.

This clonotype occurred a few times. What antigen it recognizes has not been identified. No much larger clone is present one base from it, and per-base qualities are unavailable. The CDR3 sequence holds 18 residues, the cysteine and phenylalanine included. The only DNA kept is the CDR3, 54 bases in frame from the first base. V is pared back by 6 bases and J by 1 base, with 25 bases lying between the germline termini. CDR1 and CDR2 are read off the germline V gene (reference sequence) as DFQATT and SNEGSKA. The sequencer listed for this sample is Illumina HiSeq 1500. TCRdb reworked the public reads: Q25 trimming with fastp, MiXCR clone assembly, productive beta chains retained. Rows are unified per CDR3 protein, each entry keeping the most common DNA and genes. The sample table lists some 680,000 distinct CDR3 sequences, 35% to 40% of them with a count of one. The leading ten clones occupy roughly 2.9% of the sample.

The sequence joins TRBV20-1 to TRBJ2-1, with a weak D call of TRBD2 (5 bases match). The sequenced material came from PBMCs. This sequence was found in a human donor in good health (CMV status not recorded). Some clones in this sample may be carry-over from other donors' samples. Here is the DNA: TGCAGTGCCCTACGGCTTTTTTCGCCTAGCCTTTCCTACAATGAGCAGTTCTTC. This sequence encodes CSALRLFSPSLSYNEQFF.